One sample yielded the 4 T cell receptor beta chains listed below, sequenced in a study of blood T cells in healthy people across ages. A second PCR of 7 to 11 cycles used a sample-barcoded 5' primer and a J-beta primer mix. TCRdb analysed the 5' RACE reads with MiXCR anew, one entry per CDR3 protein. The data show around 1,800,000 distinct CDR3 sequences, more than 35% seen once. Sequenced input: blood. The receptors shown here come from a human donor in good health.

This chain connects TRBV29-1 to TRBJ2-3, with a possible D match to TRBD2 (6 bases). CDR1 SQVTM and CDR2 ANQGSEA come from the germline V gene. The ends were cut back, 5 bases at V and 5 bases at J, with 14 bases in the middle. The CDR3 totals 13 residues. CDR3 in DNA: TGCAGCGTTTGGGCGGGAATTAGAGATACGCAGTATTTT. Its translation: CSVWAGIRDTQYF.

The V and J genes are TRBV5-5 and TRBJ2-1, with 7 bases matching TRBD1. CDR3 length: 14 amino acids. V was pared by 2 bases and J by 10 bases, with 9 bases of the junction left unmatched. Germline loops: CDR1 SGHKS, CDR2 YYEKEE (reference sequence). The CDR3 DNA reads as TGTGCCAGCAGCTTTCAAACAGGGGATTGGGAGCAGTTCTTC. As protein: CASSFQTGDWEQFF.

The CDR3 loop reads CASSQGGMAGQHNEQFF. Here the CDR3 DNA reads TGTGCCAGCAGCCAAGGTGGGATGGCGGGGCAACACAATGAGCAGTTCTTC. The chain joins TRBV3-1 to TRBJ2-1; D possibly corresponds to TRBD2 (6 bases). This CDR3 comprises 17 residues. Germline assignment: CDR1 LGHDT and CDR2 YNNKEL (reference sequence). V lost 1 base and J 5 bases, leaving 18 bases between the germline ends.

V usage is TRBV7-2 and J usage is TRBJ2-3; 9 bases agree with TRBD1. Trimming at V came to 3 bases and at J to 6 bases, leaving 7 bases not matched to a gene. The CDR3 loop spans 15 amino acids. Germline lookup yields CDR1 SGHTA and CDR2 FQGNSA. The CDR3 here is CASSLRTGVFDTQYF. The DNA for the CDR3 is TGTGCCAGCAGCTTGAGGACAGGGGTATTCGATACGCAGTATTTT.